This TCR beta chain was found in a study of CD8+ T cells in alopecia areata. Overall study results and limits: The study found TCR sharing across patients less clear than in mice, possibly for HLA reasons.

The treatment denotes: oral pan-JAK inhibitor, 5-10 mg twice daily. Collection of lesional scalp punch biopsies and peripheral blood was performed in alopecia areata patients. A FACSAria was used to sort CD4+ and CD8+ T cells. These cells came from PBMCs. RNA extraction and reverse transcription yielded cDNA as sequencing template. Repertoires were generated with immunoSEQ multiplex PCR, while TCRdb's copy carries only in-frame clones and drops some. The sample carries 250,000 to 350,000 clones, 60% recorded once. Regarding this clone: Antigen specificity is unknown.

The V gene lost 4 bases and the J gene lost 10 bases, with 12 bases spanning the gap. Germline V gives CDR1 SGHRS, CDR2 YFSETQ. The CDR3 runs 13 residues. The source is a human donor with alopecia areata. The input for sequencing was CD4+ T cells sorted from blood, taken at week 52, from a patient treated with tofacitinib. This chain joins TRBV5-1 and TRBJ1-6; no firm D call. This CDR3 is CASSTGWESPLHF. The DNA for the CDR3 is TGCGCCAGCAGCACGGGATGGGAGTCACCCCTCCACTTT.